The entry that follows covers one TCR beta chain sequence. The target antigen is unknown. The data were obtained in a study of vaccination effects on CD4 cells after COVID-19. General observations from the study: Vaccine-induced new clones formed most post-vaccine spike-reactive clones in convalescents. Whether induced by infection or by vaccine, clones showed marked clonal contraction late after vaccination.

Antigen-specific CD4+ T cells were expanded with viral peptide pools in the ViraFEST assay before sequencing. Culture proceeded for about 11 days, and CD4+ T cells were then isolated. It was between March and December 2020 that the person had a SARS-CoV-2 infection confirmed by PCR. Clones were read by immunoSEQ multiplex PCR, and TCRdb kept only the in-frame ones, dropping some. Of 40,000 to 50,000 clones in the sample, 65% to 70% were seen once. The sequence was collected from a human donor who had a prior SARS-CoV-2 infection. This specimen was CD4+ T cells from PBMCs cultured with a peptide pool, taken before COVID-19 vaccination.

CDR3 DNA sequence: TGTGCCAGCAGCTTAACAGGGAGGATGCCCTACGAGCAGTACTTC. It encodes CASSLTGRMPYEQYF. The genes are TRBV27 and TRBJ2-7, with D perhaps assigned TRBD1 or TRBD2 (6 bases each). The CDR3 is made up of 15 amino acids. CDR1 and CDR2 (germline): MNHEY, SMNVEV (reference sequence). V dropped 6 bases and J dropped 2 bases, with 17 bases sitting between them.